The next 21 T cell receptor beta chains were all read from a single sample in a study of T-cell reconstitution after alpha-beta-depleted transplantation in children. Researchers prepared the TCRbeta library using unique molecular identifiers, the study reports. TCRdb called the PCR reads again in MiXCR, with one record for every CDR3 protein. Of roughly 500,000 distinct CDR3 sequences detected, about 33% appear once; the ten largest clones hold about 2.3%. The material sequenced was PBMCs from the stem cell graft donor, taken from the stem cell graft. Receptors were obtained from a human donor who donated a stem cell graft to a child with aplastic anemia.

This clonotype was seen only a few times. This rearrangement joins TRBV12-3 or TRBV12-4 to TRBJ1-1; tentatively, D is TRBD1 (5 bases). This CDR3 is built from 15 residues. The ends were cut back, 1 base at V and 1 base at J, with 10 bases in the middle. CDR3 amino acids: CASSLVGAKNTEAFF. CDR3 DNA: TGTGCCAGCAGTTTAGTAGGGGCGAAGAACACTGAAGCTTTCTTT.

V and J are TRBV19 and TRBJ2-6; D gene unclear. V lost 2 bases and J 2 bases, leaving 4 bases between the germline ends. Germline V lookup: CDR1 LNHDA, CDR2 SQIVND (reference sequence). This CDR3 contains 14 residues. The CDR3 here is CASSIRAGANVLTF. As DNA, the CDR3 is TGTGCCAGTAGTATAAGGGCTGGGGCCAACGTCCTGACTTTC.

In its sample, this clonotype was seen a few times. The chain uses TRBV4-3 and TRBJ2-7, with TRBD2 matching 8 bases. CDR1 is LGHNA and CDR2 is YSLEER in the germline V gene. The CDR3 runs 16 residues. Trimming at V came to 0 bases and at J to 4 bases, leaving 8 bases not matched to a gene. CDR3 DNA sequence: TGCGCCAGCAGCCAAGATTTGAGCGGGAGTCCTTACGAGCAGTACTTC. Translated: CASSQDLSGSPYEQYF.

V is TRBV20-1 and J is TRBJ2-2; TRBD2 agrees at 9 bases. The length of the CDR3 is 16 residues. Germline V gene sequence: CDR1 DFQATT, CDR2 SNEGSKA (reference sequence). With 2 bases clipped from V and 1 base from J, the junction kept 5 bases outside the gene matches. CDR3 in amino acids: CSARFSGGRNTGELFF. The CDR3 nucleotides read TGCAGTGCTAGATTTAGCGGGGGACGGAACACCGGGGAGCTGTTTTTT.

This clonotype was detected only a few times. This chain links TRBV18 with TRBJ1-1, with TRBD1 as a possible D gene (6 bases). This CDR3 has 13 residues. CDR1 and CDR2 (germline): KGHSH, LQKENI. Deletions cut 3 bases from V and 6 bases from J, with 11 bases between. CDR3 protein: CASSPYRESEAFF. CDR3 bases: TGTGCCAGCTCACCCTACAGGGAATCTGAAGCTTTCTTT.

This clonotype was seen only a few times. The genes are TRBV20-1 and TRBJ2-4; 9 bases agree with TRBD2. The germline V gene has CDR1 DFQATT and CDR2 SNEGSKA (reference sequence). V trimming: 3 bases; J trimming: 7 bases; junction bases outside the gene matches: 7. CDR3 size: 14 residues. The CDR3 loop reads CSASLASGKNIQYF. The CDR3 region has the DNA TGCAGTGCTAGTTTGGCTAGCGGGAAGAACATTCAGTACTTC.

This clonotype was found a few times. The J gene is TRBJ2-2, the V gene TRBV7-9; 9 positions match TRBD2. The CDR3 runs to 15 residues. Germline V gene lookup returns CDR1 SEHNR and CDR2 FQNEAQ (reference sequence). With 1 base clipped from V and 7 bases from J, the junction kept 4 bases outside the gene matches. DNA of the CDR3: TGTGCCAGCAGCTTAGATTTGACTAGCGGCGGGGAGCTGTTTTTT. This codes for CASSLDLTSGGELFF.

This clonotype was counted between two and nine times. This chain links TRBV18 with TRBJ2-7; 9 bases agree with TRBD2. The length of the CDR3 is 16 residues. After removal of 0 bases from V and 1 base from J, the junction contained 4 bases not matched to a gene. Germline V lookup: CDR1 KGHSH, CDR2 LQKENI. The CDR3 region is CASSPPLAGGSYEQYF. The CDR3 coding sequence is TGTGCCAGCTCACCACCGTTGGCGGGAGGGTCCTACGAGCAGTACTTC.

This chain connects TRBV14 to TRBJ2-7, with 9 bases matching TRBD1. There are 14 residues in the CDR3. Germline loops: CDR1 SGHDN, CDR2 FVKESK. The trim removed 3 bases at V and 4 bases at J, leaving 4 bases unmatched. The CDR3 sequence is CASSHGTGYYEQYF. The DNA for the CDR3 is TGTGCCAGCAGCCACGGGACAGGGTATTACGAGCAGTACTTC. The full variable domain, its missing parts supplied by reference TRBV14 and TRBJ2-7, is EAGVTQFPSHSVIEKGQTVTLRCDPISGHDNLYWYRRVMGKEIKFLLHFVKESKQDESGMPNNRFLAERTGGTYSTLKVQPAELEDSGVYFCASSHGTGYYEQYFGPGTRLTVT.

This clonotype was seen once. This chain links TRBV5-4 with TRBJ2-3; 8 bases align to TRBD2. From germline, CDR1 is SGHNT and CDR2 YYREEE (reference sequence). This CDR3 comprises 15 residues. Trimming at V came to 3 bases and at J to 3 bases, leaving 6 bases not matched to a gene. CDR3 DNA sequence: TGTGCCAGCAGCTCGGTCGGGAGGGGGACAGATACGCAGTATTTT. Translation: CASSSVGRGTDTQYF. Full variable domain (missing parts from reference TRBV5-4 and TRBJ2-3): ETGVTQSPTHLIKTRGQQVTLRCSSQSGHNTVSWYQQALGQGPQFIFQYYREEENGRGNFPPRFSGLQFPNYSSELNVNALELDDSALYLCASSSVGRGTDTQYFGPGTRLTVL.

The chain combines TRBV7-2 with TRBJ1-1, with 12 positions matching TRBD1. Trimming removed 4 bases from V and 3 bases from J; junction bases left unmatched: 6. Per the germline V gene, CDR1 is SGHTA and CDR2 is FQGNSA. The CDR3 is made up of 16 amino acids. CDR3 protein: CASSSRDRGRYTEAFF. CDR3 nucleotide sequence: TGTGCCAGCAGCTCGAGGGACAGGGGGCGGTACACTGAAGCTTTCTTT.

For the CDR3, the DNA is TGTGCCAGCAGCTCCCGGAGCGGGATGGGGAATGAGCAGTTCTTC. This encodes CASSSRSGMGNEQFF. The chain couples TRBV7-2 to TRBJ2-1, with 7 positions matching TRBD2. The CDR3 has 15 residues. The V gene end was trimmed by 4 bases and the J gene end by 7 bases; junction bases not matched to a gene: 10. Germline V CDR1 and CDR2: SGHTA, FQGNSA.

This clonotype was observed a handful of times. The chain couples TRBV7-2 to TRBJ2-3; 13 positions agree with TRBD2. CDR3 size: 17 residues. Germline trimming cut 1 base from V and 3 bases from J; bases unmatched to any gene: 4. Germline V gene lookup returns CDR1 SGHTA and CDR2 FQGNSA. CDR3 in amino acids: CASSLVTSGRATDTQYF. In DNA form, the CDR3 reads TGTGCCAGCAGCTTAGTCACTAGCGGGAGGGCAACAGATACGCAGTATTTT.

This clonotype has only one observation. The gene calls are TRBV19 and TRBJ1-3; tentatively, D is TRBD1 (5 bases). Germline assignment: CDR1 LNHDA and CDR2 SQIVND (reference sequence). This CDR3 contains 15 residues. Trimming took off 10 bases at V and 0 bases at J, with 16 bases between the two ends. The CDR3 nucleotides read TGTGCCACGTTCGGAAGGGGTTACTCTGGAAACACCATATATTTT. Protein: CATFGRGYSGNTIYF.

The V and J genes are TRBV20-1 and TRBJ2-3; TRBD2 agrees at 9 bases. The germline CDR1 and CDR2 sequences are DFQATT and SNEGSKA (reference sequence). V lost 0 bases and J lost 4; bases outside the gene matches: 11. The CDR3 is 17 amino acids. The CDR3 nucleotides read TGCAGTGCTAGAGATCGGGCAGCGGGAGGTCGTCCAGATACGCAGTATTTT. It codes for CSARDRAAGGRPDTQYF.

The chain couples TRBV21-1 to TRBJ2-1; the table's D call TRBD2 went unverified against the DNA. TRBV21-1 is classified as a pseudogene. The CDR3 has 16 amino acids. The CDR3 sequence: CASSKNLGLDSGEQFF. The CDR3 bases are TGTGCCAGCAGCAAAAACCTAGGACTGGACTCCGGAGAGCAGTTCTTC.

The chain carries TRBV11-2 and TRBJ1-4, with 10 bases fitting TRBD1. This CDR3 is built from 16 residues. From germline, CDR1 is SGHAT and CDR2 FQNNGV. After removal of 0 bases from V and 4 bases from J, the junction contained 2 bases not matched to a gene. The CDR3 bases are TGTGCCAGCAGCTTAGATCGGGACAGGGGTAATGAAAAACTGTTTTTT. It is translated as CASSLDRDRGNEKLFF.

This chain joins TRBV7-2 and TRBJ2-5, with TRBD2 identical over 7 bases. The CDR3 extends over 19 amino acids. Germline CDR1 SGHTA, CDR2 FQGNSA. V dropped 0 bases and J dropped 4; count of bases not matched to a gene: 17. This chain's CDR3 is CASSLAIVGGSLRIETQYF. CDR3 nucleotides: TGTGCCAGCAGCTTAGCGATAGTGGGAGGGTCCCTCCGAATAGAGACCCAGTACTTC.

CDR3 residues: CASSLEWAQPQHF. The CDR3 region has the DNA TGTGCCAGCAGCTTGGAGTGGGCCCAGCCCCAGCATTTT. The chain has TRBV5-5 and TRBJ1-5, with D unclear. The CDR3 runs 13 residues. Germline V lookup: CDR1 SGHKS, CDR2 YYEKEE (reference sequence). V lost 0 bases to trimming and J lost 7 bases, with 8 bases between them.

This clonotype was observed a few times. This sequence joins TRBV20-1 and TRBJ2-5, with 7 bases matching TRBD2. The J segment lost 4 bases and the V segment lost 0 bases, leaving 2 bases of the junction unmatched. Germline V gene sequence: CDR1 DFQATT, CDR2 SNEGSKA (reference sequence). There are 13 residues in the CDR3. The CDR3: CSAREAGLETQYF. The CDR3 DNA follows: TGCAGTGCTAGAGAAGCGGGATTAGAGACCCAGTACTTC.

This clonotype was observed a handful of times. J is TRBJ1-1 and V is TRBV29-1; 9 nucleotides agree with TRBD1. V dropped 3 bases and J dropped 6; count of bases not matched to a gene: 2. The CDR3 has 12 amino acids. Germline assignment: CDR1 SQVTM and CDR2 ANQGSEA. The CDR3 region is CSVEGQGAEAFF. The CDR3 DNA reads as TGCAGCGTTGAGGGACAGGGCGCTGAAGCTTTCTTT.